Shown below are 18 T cell receptor beta chains from a single sample sequenced in a study of blood T cell repertoires in COVID-19 (dated by TCRdb to the early 2020s). Library prep was done by the immunoSEQ multiplex PCR assay. As stored in TCRdb, this immuneACCESS dataset retains in-frame rearrangements with V and J assigned. A fraction of the clones does not appear; measured against another copy, unresolved V genes explain less than half of the discrepancy, and the remainder lacks a known reason. For this sample the table gives 200,000 to 250,000 clones, of which 70% to 90% were detected only once. The ten top clones hold 0.85% to 1% of the sample. The sequencing input was peripheral blood. The receptors originated from a man aged 35 to 55 with acute or convalescent COVID-19.

V usage is TRBV20-1 and J usage is TRBJ2-1; D is perhaps TRBD1 (6 bases). Looked up from germline, CDR1 is DFQATT and CDR2 is SNEGSKA (reference sequence). This CDR3 has 11 amino acids. The ends were cut back, 6 bases at V and 9 bases at J, with 12 bases in the middle. CDR3 residues: CSAPTGGEQFF. In DNA form, the CDR3 reads TGCAGTGCGCCGACAGGAGGTGAGCAGTTCTTC.

The rearrangement links TRBV12-3 or TRBV12-4 to TRBJ2-5; D unresolved. CDR3 length: 12 residues. V gave up 5 bases and J gave up 5 bases, with 9 bases separating them. The CDR3 spells CASSEVKETQYF. The DNA for the CDR3 is TGTGCCAGCAGTGAGGTAAAGGAGACCCAGTACTTC.

The gene calls are TRBV5-4 and TRBJ1-1; 7 bases align to TRBD1. Per germline, CDR1 SGHNT and CDR2 YYREEE (reference sequence). The CDR3 contains 13 residues. With 4 bases clipped from V and 5 bases from J, the junction kept 5 bases outside the gene matches. The CDR3 loop reads CASSRPGGTEAFF. The CDR3 region has the DNA TGTGCCAGCAGCCGCCCAGGGGGGACTGAAGCTTTCTTT.

This chain links TRBV11-2 with TRBJ1-1, with TRBD1 as a possible D gene (5 bases). V lost 3 bases and J lost 1, with 9 bases in between. The CDR3 is 14 residues long. Germline V gives CDR1 SGHAT, CDR2 FQNNGV. The CDR3 loop reads CASSFDSSNTEAFF. The DNA for the CDR3 is TGTGCCAGCAGCTTTGACAGCTCGAACACTGAAGCTTTCTTT.

This rearrangement joins TRBV6-5 to TRBJ2-3; no clear D. The CDR3 has 14 amino acids. V was cut by 7 bases and J by 0 bases, with 11 bases left in between. Germline V gives CDR1 MNHEY, CDR2 SVGAGI. CDR3 amino acids: CASMLEPSTDTQYF. CDR3 DNA sequence: TGTGCCAGCATGTTAGAGCCTAGCACAGATACGCAGTATTTT.

V and J are TRBV5-1 and TRBJ2-5; 8 nucleotides align to TRBD2. The V gene end was trimmed by 4 bases and the J gene end by 5 bases; junction bases not matched to a gene: 1. The length of the CDR3 is 12 residues. Germline CDR1 and CDR2: SGHRS and YFSETQ. CDR3 residues: CASSPGGETQYF. The CDR3 DNA follows: TGCGCCAGCAGCCCGGGGGGGGAGACCCAGTACTTC.

This clone appeared a few times. The chain recombines TRBV5-4 with TRBJ2-5, with 7 bases aligning to TRBD1. V gave up 5 bases and J gave up 1 base; unmatched junction bases: 11. The CDR3 is 16 amino acids. CDR1 SGHNT and CDR2 YYREEE come from the germline V gene (reference sequence). The CDR3 sequence is CASSKRQGRGQETQYF. The DNA for the CDR3 is TGTGCCAGCAGTAAAAGACAGGGAAGGGGCCAAGAGACCCAGTACTTC. Complete variable domain (other parts from reference TRBV5-4 and TRBJ2-5): ETGVTQSPTHLIKTRGQQVTLRCSSQSGHNTVSWYQQALGQGPQFIFQYYREEENGRGNFPPRFSGLQFPNYSSELNVNALELDDSALYLCASSKRQGRGQETQYFGPGTRLLVL.

The genes are TRBV3-1 (or the pseudogene TRBV3-2) and TRBJ2-7; D is unclear. Germline V gene lookup returns CDR1 LGHDT and CDR2 YNNKEL (reference sequence). This CDR3 region has 12 residues. The V gene lost 4 bases and the J gene lost 0 bases, with 4 bases spanning the gap. The DNA of the CDR3 is TGTGCCAGCAGCCTTAGCTCCTACGAGCAGTACTTC. This codes for CASSLSSYEQYF.

CDR3 nucleotide sequence: TGTGCCAGCACCAGGGGATATGGCTACACCTTC. Translated: CASTRGYGYTF. The chain is built from TRBV6-1 and TRBJ1-2; D possibly corresponds to TRBD1 (6 bases). The V end lost 7 bases, the J end lost 5 bases, and 8 bases lay between the germline ends. This CDR3 comprises 11 residues. CDR1 and CDR2 (germline): MNHNS, SASEGT.

The chain couples TRBV3-1 (or the pseudogene TRBV3-2) to TRBJ1-1; TRBD1 agrees at 7 bases. Germline V gene sequence: CDR1 LGHDT, CDR2 YNNKEL (reference sequence). The CDR3 consists of 17 residues. The junction had 10 bases not matched to a gene; V was cut back by 0 bases and J by 3 bases. In DNA form, the CDR3 reads TGTGCCAGCAGCCAAGATAGGGCAGGGGGTCTAGACACTGAAGCTTTCTTT. As protein: CASSQDRAGGLDTEAFF.

This chain joins TRBV4-1 and TRBJ1-3, with a weak D call TRBD1 (6 bases). This CDR3 region has 16 residues. V was shortened by 0 bases and J by 3 bases, with 12 bases between the two germline ends. CDR1 and CDR2 (germline): MGHRA, YSYEKL. In DNA, the CDR3 is TGCGCCAGCAGCCAAGAAGGGGGGGGCAATGGAAACACCATATATTTT. Protein sequence: CASSQEGGGNGNTIYF.

The CDR3 sequence is CASSFRRGQYEQYF. The CDR3 DNA is TGTGCCAGCAGCTTCCGCAGGGGCCAATACGAGCAGTACTTC. The rearrangement uses TRBV7-2 and TRBJ2-7; tentatively, D is TRBD1 (6 bases). V lost 3 bases and J 4 bases, leaving 13 bases between the germline ends. Germline loops: CDR1 SGHTA, CDR2 FQGNSA. The CDR3 covers 14 residues.

Concerning this clone: Other DNA sequences in this sample translate to the same CDR3. This sequence joins TRBV13 and TRBJ1-1; 7 bases line up with TRBD1. The CDR3 length is 14 residues. The J segment lost 1 base and the V segment lost 5 bases, leaving 4 bases of the junction unmatched. Germline CDR1 reads PRHDT; CDR2 reads FYEKMQ (reference sequence). The CDR3 DNA follows: TGTGCCAGCAGCCTCGACAGGGCGAACACTGAAGCTTTCTTT. Translating it yields CASSLDRANTEAFF.

The chain recombines TRBV5-1 with TRBJ1-1, with D possibly matching TRBD1 (5 bases). The germline CDR1 and CDR2 sequences are SGHRS and YFSETQ. Trimming removed 4 bases at V and 5 bases at J, with 12 bases between. This CDR3 is built from 13 residues. The CDR3 DNA is TGCGCCAGCAGCCCGACAGTTGCAACTGAAGCTTTCTTT. Its protein product is CASSPTVATEAFF.

The chain carries TRBV28 and TRBJ2-3; 11 bases are a match to TRBD1. The germline gives CDR1 MDHEN, CDR2 SYDVKM. The CDR3 sequence is 15 residues long. V trimming: 4 bases; J trimming: 3 bases; junction bases outside the gene matches: 3. CDR3 in DNA: TGTGCCAGCAGTTCCCGGGACAGGGGGACAGATACGCAGTATTTT. It codes for CASSSRDRGTDTQYF. The complete variable domain, with remaining parts taken from reference TRBV28 and TRBJ2-3, reads DVKVTQSSRYLVKRTGEKVFLECVQDMDHENMFWYRQDPGLGLRLIYFSYDVKMKEKGDIPEGYSVSREKKERFSLILESASTNQTSMYLCASSSRDRGTDTQYFGPGTRLTVL.

The chain uses TRBV6-5 and TRBJ1-2; 7 bases align to TRBD1. The CDR3 totals 15 residues. The V segment lost 6 bases and the J segment 6 bases; nucleotides outside the gene matches: 13. Germline CDR1 reads MNHEY; CDR2 reads SVGAGI. The CDR3: CASRAGDSLAHGYTF. The CDR3 DNA is TGTGCCAGCAGGGCAGGGGACAGTTTGGCTCATGGCTACACCTTC.

V gene TRBV27 combines with J gene TRBJ1-1, with a tentative D call TRBD1 (6 bases). CDR3 size: 14 residues. CDR1 and CDR2 from the germline V gene are MNHEY and SMNVEV (reference sequence). Deletions cut 5 bases from V and 3 bases from J, with 13 bases between. In DNA form, the CDR3 reads TGTGCCAGCAGTCCTCAGGGGAGGGACACTGAAGCTTTCTTT. It specifies CASSPQGRDTEAFF.

J is TRBJ2-3 and V is TRBV6-5; 7 nucleotides line up with TRBD2. The length of the CDR3 is 15 residues. J gave up 1 base and V 2 bases, and 3 bases lay outside the gene matches. Germline values: CDR1 MNHEY, CDR2 SVGAGI. CDR3 DNA sequence: TGTGCCAGCAGTTACCTGGGGGGGGGCACAGATACGCAGTATTTT. It yields the protein CASSYLGGGTDTQYF.